A single sample is the source of the 2 T cell receptor beta chains below, sequenced in a study of Graves' ophthalmopathy and Graves' hyperthyroidism. Amplified material comprised TCR beta CDR3 regions derived from RNA transcripts. The authors performed first-round RT-PCR with HTBI primers and then a second-round multiplex PCR. TCRdb fed the multiplex PCR reads into MiXCR, producing one record per CDR3 protein. The top ten clones hold about half of a sample with about 240,000 distinct CDR3 sequences, around 42% of them seen once. The sample consisted of peripheral blood. The receptor set was obtained from an adult man with Graves' ophthalmopathy.

The chain employs TRBV10-3 and TRBJ2-7; the match to TRBD2 covers 7 bases. Germline V gene lookup returns CDR1 ENHRY and CDR2 SYGVKD. CDR3 length: 14 amino acids. Germline trimming cut 3 bases from V and 5 bases from J; bases unmatched to any gene: 7. CDR3 residues: CAISESGLADEQYF. DNA for the CDR3: TGTGCCATCAGTGAATCCGGGCTAGCGGACGAGCAGTACTTC.

This clonotype has only a few counts. The chain employs TRBV19 and TRBJ1-5; D perhaps matches TRBD1 (5 bases). CDR3 length: 16 amino acids. Per germline, CDR1 LNHDA and CDR2 SQIVND (reference sequence). V was pared by 0 bases and J by 1 base, with 10 bases between. Here the CDR3 reads CASSIEEGLSNQPQHF. Here the CDR3 DNA reads TGTGCCAGTAGTATAGAGGAGGGGTTAAGCAATCAGCCCCAGCATTTT.